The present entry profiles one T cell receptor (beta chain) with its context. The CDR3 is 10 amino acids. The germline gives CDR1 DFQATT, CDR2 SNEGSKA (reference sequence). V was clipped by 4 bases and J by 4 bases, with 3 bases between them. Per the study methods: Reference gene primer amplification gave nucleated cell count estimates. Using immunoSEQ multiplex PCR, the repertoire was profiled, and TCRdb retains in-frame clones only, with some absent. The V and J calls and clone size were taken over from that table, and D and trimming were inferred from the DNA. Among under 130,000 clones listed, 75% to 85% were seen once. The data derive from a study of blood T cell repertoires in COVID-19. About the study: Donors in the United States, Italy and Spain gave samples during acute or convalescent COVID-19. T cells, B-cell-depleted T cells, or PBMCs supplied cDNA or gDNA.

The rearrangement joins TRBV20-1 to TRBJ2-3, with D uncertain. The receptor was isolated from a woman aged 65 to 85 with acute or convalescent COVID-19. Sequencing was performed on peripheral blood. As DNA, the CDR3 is TGCAGTGCTATCGCAGATACGCAGTATTTT. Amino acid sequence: CSAIADTQYF.